The 31 T cell receptor beta chains below were found in one sample sequenced in a study of blood T cell repertoires in COVID-19. Sequencing used immunoSEQ multiplex PCR; TCRdb keeps in-frame clones, though not all of them. Here the sample spans fewer than 500,000 clones, roughly nine tenths being singletons. Sequences were obtained from PBMCs or T cells enriched from blood (not recorded which). The source of these receptors is a man aged 30-40 years who had recovered from COVID-19.

This rearrangement joins TRBV5-1 to TRBJ2-3; D uncertain. The germline V gene has CDR1 SGHRS and CDR2 YFSETQ. V was shortened by 0 bases and J by 3 bases, with 5 bases between the two germline ends. CDR3 length: 13 amino acids. CDR3 amino acids: CASSLAVTDTQYF. The CDR3 nucleotides read TGCGCCAGCAGCTTGGCTGTAACAGATACGCAGTATTTT.

The chain links TRBV7-3 to TRBJ1-1, with D perhaps TRBD1 (5 bases). Trimming took 5 bases from V and 4 from J, leaving 8 bases between them. Germline CDR1 SGHTA, CDR2 FQGTGA. This CDR3 spans 12 amino acids. CDR3 DNA sequence: TGTGCCAGCAGCATGGGGGGCACTGAAGCTTTCTTT. It yields the protein CASSMGGTEAFF.

This CDR3 is CASSVDRDMETQYF. The DNA of the CDR3 is TGTGCCAGCAGCGTCGACCGGGACATGGAGACCCAGTACTTC. This chain links TRBV7-8 with TRBJ2-5; D is perhaps TRBD1 (6 bases). The CDR3 sequence is 14 residues long. Germline assignment: CDR1 SGHVS and CDR2 FQNEAQ. Trimming cost V 5 bases and J 5 bases, with 15 bases left between them.

The chain links TRBV10-3 to TRBJ2-5; TRBD1 is a possible D gene (6 bases). This CDR3 has 14 residues. Trimming removed 6 bases from V and 5 bases from J, with 16 bases in between. The germline gives CDR1 ENHRY, CDR2 SYGVKD. The CDR3 DNA sequence: TGTGCCATCAGCCACGGACAGTCCCAGGAGACCCAGTACTTC. It encodes CAISHGQSQETQYF.

The V gene is TRBV28, the J gene TRBJ1-5; D may be TRBD1 (6 bases). Per the germline V gene, CDR1 is MDHEN and CDR2 is SYDVKM. V lost 5 bases to trimming and J lost 0 bases, with 8 bases between them. CDR3 length: 14 amino acids. DNA of the CDR3: TGTGCCAGCAGTGGACAGTATAGCAATCAGCCCCAGCATTTT. Its protein is CASSGQYSNQPQHF. Together with reference TRBV28 and TRBJ1-5, the CDR3 gives the full variable domain: DVKVTQSSRYLVKRTGEKVFLECVQDMDHENMFWYRQDPGLGLRLIYFSYDVKMKEKGDIPEGYSVSREKKERFSLILESASTNQTSMYLCASSGQYSNQPQHFGDGTRLSIL.

This clone was counted only a few times. This chain joins TRBV14 and TRBJ1-2, with TRBD1 as a possible D gene (6 bases). Trimming stripped 4 bases from V and 8 bases from J, with 17 bases between. CDR1 SGHDN and CDR2 FVKESK come from the germline V gene. The CDR3 is 14 residues long. CDR3 in DNA: TGTGCCAGCAGCCGCACCTTTACCCAGGGGGGCTACACCTTC. Translation gives CASSRTFTQGGYTF.

This chain joins TRBV10-2 and TRBJ1-5; the D gene is possibly TRBD1 (5 bases). The CDR3 covers 11 residues. CDR1 and CDR2 (germline): WSHSY, SAAADI. Trimming removed 6 bases from V and 11 bases from J, with 11 bases in between. CDR3 amino acids: CASSTGGTQHF. In DNA, the CDR3 is TGCGCCAGCAGCACCGGGGGTACCCAGCATTTT.

In this sample, this clone turned up once. This chain connects TRBV12-2 to TRBJ2-2; the table calls TRBD2, which could not be checked here. TRBV12-2 is a pseudogene. There are 17 residues in the CDR3. The chain's CDR3 is CASRLAYSGTFTGELFF. The CDR3 nucleotides read TGTGCAAGTCGCTTAGCGTATAGCGGGACCTTCACCGGGGAGCTGTTTTTT.

This clone was recorded once. This chain uses TRBV5-1 with TRBJ2-3, with TRBD2 matching over 14 bases. Germline CDR1 and CDR2: SGHRS and YFSETQ. The CDR3 sequence is 17 residues long. Trimming cost V 4 bases and J 4 bases; bases outside gene matches: 8. As DNA, the CDR3 is TGCGCCAGCAGCCTCGGGACTAGCGGGAGAGGGGCAGATACGCAGTATTTT. Protein product: CASSLGTSGRGADTQYF.

The chain employs TRBV11-2 and TRBJ1-5; D possibly corresponds to TRBD1 (5 bases). Germline assignment: CDR1 SGHAT and CDR2 FQNNGV. CDR3 length: 15 amino acids. With 1 base removed from V and 0 bases from J, the gap between germline ends came to 7 bases. The CDR3 sequence is CASSLGGYSNQPQHF. DNA for the CDR3: TGTGCCAGCAGCTTAGGGGGCTATAGCAATCAGCCCCAGCATTTT.

The V and J genes are TRBV10-3 and TRBJ2-7; D is unclear. V was cut by 6 bases and J by 4 bases, with 7 bases left in between. CDR1 and CDR2 from the germline V gene are ENHRY and SYGVKD. The CDR3 totals 11 residues. The DNA of the CDR3 is TGTGCCATCAGCGGAGAGTACGAGCAGTACTTC. This sequence encodes CAISGEYEQYF.

Here the CDR3 DNA reads TGTGCCAGCAGTGAATTGGGTAGCGGTTACAATGAGCAGTTCTTC. Translated: CASSELGSGYNEQFF. This chain connects TRBV6-1 to TRBJ2-1; TRBD2 might be the D (6 bases). This CDR3 region has 15 residues. Germline V CDR1 and CDR2: MNHNS, SASEGT. Trimming took off 2 bases at V and 4 bases at J, with 12 bases between the two ends.

The chain links TRBV24-1 to TRBJ2-5; 11 bases fit TRBD2. Unmatched junction bases numbered 7, after V lost 4 bases and J lost 7 bases. Germline V gene data show CDR1 as KGHDR and CDR2 as SFDVKD. The CDR3 is 15 amino acids. CDR3 sequence: CATSDPGLAGGTQYF. CDR3 sequence (DNA): TGTGCCACCAGTGACCCCGGACTAGCGGGCGGGACCCAGTACTTC.

The rearrangement links TRBV18 to TRBJ1-6, with unresolved D. CDR3 length equals 15 residues. Germline V gene sequence: CDR1 KGHSH, CDR2 LQKENI. Trimming removed 1 base at V and 7 bases at J, with 11 bases between. The CDR3 spells CASSPLRQDNSPLHF. The CDR3 bases are TGTGCCAGCTCACCACTCCGACAAGACAATTCACCCCTCCACTTT.

The rearrangement joins TRBV27 to TRBJ2-7, with D perhaps matching TRBD1 (6 bases). The CDR3 has 14 amino acids. V shed 6 bases and J shed 2 bases, with 14 bases lying between them. Germline V lookup: CDR1 MNHEY, CDR2 SMNVEV (reference sequence). The CDR3 reads CASSPTGSPYEQYF. In DNA, the CDR3 is TGTGCCAGCAGCCCGACAGGATCCCCCTACGAGCAGTACTTC.

Remarks on this clone: Other DNA sequences from this sample encode an identical CDR3 as well. The gene calls are TRBV18 and TRBJ2-7; the match to TRBD2 covers 13 bases. Germline V gives CDR1 KGHSH, CDR2 LQKENI. V trimming: 3 bases; J trimming: 1 base; junction bases outside the gene matches: 0. The CDR3 spans 15 residues. CDR3 nucleotides: TGTGCCAGCTCACCGGGACTAGCGGGGTCCTACGAGCAGTACTTC. As protein: CASSPGLAGSYEQYF.

The V and J genes are TRBV28 and TRBJ2-7; D gene uncertain. The CDR3 is 12 amino acids. CDR1 MDHEN and CDR2 SYDVKM come from the germline V gene. The V and J ends lost 4 bases and 2 bases respectively, with 6 bases between them. The CDR3 DNA follows: TGTGCCAGCAGTTCCATCACCTACGAGCAGTACTTC. Its translation: CASSSITYEQYF.

V and J are TRBV28 and TRBJ1-1, with D hard to call. The V gene lost 6 bases and the J gene lost 3 bases, with 14 bases spanning the gap. The germline gives CDR1 MDHEN, CDR2 SYDVKM. The CDR3 totals 14 residues. As DNA, the CDR3 is TGTGCCAGCAGAGTGAACAGCCCCTACACTGAAGCTTTCTTT. Its translation is CASRVNSPYTEAFF.

This clone was seen once. This chain joins TRBV18 and TRBJ2-1; 11 nucleotides line up with TRBD1. The CDR3 contains 14 residues. The germline CDR1 and CDR2 sequences are KGHSH and LQKENI. Unmatched junction bases numbered 4, after V lost 6 bases and J lost 6 bases. The CDR3 nucleotides are TGTGCCAGCTCGGGACAGGGGGAATTCAATGAGCAGTTCTTC. The encoded protein is CASSGQGEFNEQFF.

The chain has TRBV7-2 and TRBJ2-5; no clear D. Per germline, CDR1 SGHTA and CDR2 FQGNSA. CDR3 size: 14 residues. Trimming removed 4 bases at V and 2 bases at J, with 11 bases between. CDR3 in DNA: TGTGCCAGCAGCTCTGCCTCCGGGCAAGAGACCCAGTACTTC. Translating it yields CASSSASGQETQYF.

This chain uses TRBV24-1 with TRBJ2-3; TRBD2 matches at 9 bases. The CDR3 has 17 amino acids. V gave up 3 bases and J gave up 6 bases; unmatched junction bases: 12. Germline CDR1 KGHDR, CDR2 SFDVKD. DNA for the CDR3: TGTGCCACCAGTGATCCCCAGGGACTAGCAGCCGCCGATACGCAGTATTTT. The encoded protein is CATSDPQGLAAADTQYF.

The chain employs TRBV28 and TRBJ1-5, with a weak D call TRBD1 (5 bases). Germline CDR1 is MDHEN and CDR2 is SYDVKM. The CDR3 runs to 13 residues. V lost 11 bases to trimming and J lost 4 bases, with 15 bases between them. This CDR3 reads CASDPRGNQPQHF. CDR3 in DNA: TGTGCCTCTGACCCTAGGGGAAATCAGCCCCAGCATTTT.

The CDR3 region is CASSLNSGRNNEQFF. In nucleotides, the CDR3 is TGCGCCAGCAGCTTGAATAGCGGAAGAAATAATGAGCAGTTCTTC. The chain is built from TRBV5-1 and TRBJ2-1; D possibly corresponds to TRBD2 (6 bases). The germline CDR1 and CDR2 sequences are SGHRS and YFSETQ. V lost 1 base, J lost 7 bases, and 15 bases lay in between. The CDR3 is 15 residues long.

The genes are TRBV28 and TRBJ1-1; D is possibly TRBD1 (6 bases). This CDR3 has 15 residues. Germline V CDR1 and CDR2: MDHEN, SYDVKM. V dropped 3 bases and J dropped 4 bases, with 15 bases sitting between them. The CDR3 spells CASSFKTGLITEAFF. CDR3 DNA: TGTGCCAGCAGTTTCAAGACAGGTCTGATCACTGAAGCTTTCTTT.

The V call is TRBV30, the J call TRBJ2-5; TRBD2 matches at 14 bases. In germline, CDR1 is GTSNPN, CDR2 SVGIG (reference sequence). The CDR3 spans 12 residues. The V gene end was trimmed by 3 bases and the J gene end by 9 bases; junction bases not matched to a gene: 0. The CDR3 DNA is TGTGCCTGGAGGACTAGCGGGAGGGCCCAGTACTTC. Translation: CAWRTSGRAQYF. The full variable domain, rest sourced from reference TRBV30 and TRBJ2-5, is SQTIHQWPATLVQPVGSPLSLECTVEGTSNPNLYWYRQAAGRGLQLLFYSVGIGQISSEVPQNLSASRPQDRQFILSSKKLLLSDSGFYLCAWRTSGRAQYFGPGTRLLVL.

The V and J genes are TRBV10-1 and TRBJ2-5; maybe TRBD2 (7 bases). Germline CDR1 reads WNHNN; CDR2 reads SYGVQD (reference sequence). V gave up 0 bases and J gave up 1 base, with 9 bases separating them. CDR3 length equals 15 residues. The CDR3 loop reads CASSESAGAQETQYF. The CDR3 DNA reads TGCGCCAGCAGTGAGTCGGCGGGGGCCCAAGAGACCCAGTACTTC.

The chain links TRBV20-1 to TRBJ2-1, with TRBD2 identical over 10 bases. This CDR3 is 14 amino acids long. CDR1 DFQATT and CDR2 SNEGSKA come from the germline V gene (reference sequence). V lost 6 bases, J lost 3 bases, and 5 bases stayed unmatched. The CDR3 here is CSASIAGGYNEQFF. The CDR3 DNA is TGCAGTGCGAGTATAGCGGGAGGCTACAATGAGCAGTTCTTC.

The rearrangement joins TRBV18 to TRBJ1-5, with TRBD1 matching 8 bases. Losses at the gene ends were 2 bases for V and 6 bases for J; bases not matched to a gene: 6. This CDR3 is 15 amino acids long. The V gene's germline CDR1 is KGHSH and CDR2 LQKENI. CDR3 sequence reads: CASSPEPGTGQPQHF. As DNA, the CDR3 is TGTGCCAGCTCACCAGAACCAGGGACAGGTCAGCCCCAGCATTTT.

The genes are TRBV30 and TRBJ1-5, with 10 positions matching TRBD1. In germline, CDR1 is GTSNPN, CDR2 SVGIG (reference sequence). J lost 3 bases, V lost 1 base, and 6 bases had no gene match. This CDR3 region has 16 residues. CDR3 DNA sequence: TGTGCCTGGAGTGCAGGGACAGGGGTGAACAATCAGCCCCAGCATTTT. Amino acid sequence: CAWSAGTGVNNQPQHF.

The chain employs TRBV10-3 and TRBJ1-5, with 11 bases matching TRBD1. This CDR3 region has 15 residues. From germline, CDR1 is ENHRY and CDR2 SYGVKD. V lost 6 bases to trimming and J lost 9 bases; unmatched junction nucleotides: 10. CDR3 protein: CAISHGDRGSPPQHF. The DNA of the CDR3 is TGTGCCATCAGCCACGGGGACAGGGGGTCCCCGCCCCAGCATTTT.

This clone was recorded a few times. The chain joins TRBV12-3 or TRBV12-4 to TRBJ2-2; tentatively, D is TRBD2 (6 bases). The CDR3 is 13 residues long. Trimming stripped 8 bases from V and 2 bases from J, with 9 bases between. CDR3 bases: TGTGCCAGCCGGGACTTTAACACCGGGGAGCTGTTTTTT. It translates to CASRDFNTGELFF.